This T cell receptor (beta chain) stems from a study of cytomegalovirus exposure and HLA in healthy donors. Method: immunoSEQ multiplex PCR; TCRdb's copy keeps in-frame clones and lacks some. The data contain 100,000 to 150,000 clones, around 94% of them seen just once; the ten biggest clones take up less than 1.5%. Per germline, CDR1 MDHEN and CDR2 SYDVKM. V was clipped by 4 bases and J by 0 bases, with 9 bases between them. The length of the CDR3 is 15 residues. Sequenced material: PBMCs. The TCR was taken from a woman younger than 35 in good health and CMV-seronegative. V is TRBV28 and J is TRBJ2-2; D is unclear. CDR3 protein: CASSSAGANTGELFF. In DNA form, the CDR3 reads TGTGCCAGCAGTTCGGCCGGAGCGAACACCGGGGAGCTGTTTTTT.